This record concerns one T cell receptor beta chain sequence. What it recognizes is unknown. Data came from immunoSEQ multiplex PCR; TCRdb stores just in-frame clones and leaves some out. In the table there are 55,000 to 90,000 clones, 70% to 90% of which are singletons. This sample was included in a study of OX40 agonist ivuxolimab in advanced cancers. Points from the study as a whole: The study observed clonal expansion of CD4+ and CD8+ blood T cells by week 6 at 0.1 to 3.0 mg/kg.

The TCR comes from an adult with an advanced solid tumor such as melanoma, head and neck, liver or kidney cancer. The material was CD4+ or CD8+ T cells sorted from blood, obtained in a trial of the OX40 agonist ivuxolimab.

DNA of the CDR3: TGTGCCAGCACCCCGCGGGGAAAGGGAGACTATGGCTACACCTTC. Its protein product is CASTPRGKGDYGYTF. The V and J genes are TRBV11-2 and TRBJ1-2; D unresolved. The CDR3 sequence is 15 residues long. Between the trimmed V and J ends, which lost 7 bases and 3 bases, there was a span of 18 bases. The germline V gene has CDR1 SGHAT and CDR2 FQNNGV. The variable domain in full, completed from reference TRBV11-2 and TRBJ1-2, reads EAGVAQSPRYKIIEKRQSVAFWCNPISGHATLYWYQQILGQGPKLLIQFQNNGVVDDSQLPKDRFSAERLKGVDSTLKIQPAKLEDSAVYLCASTPRGKGDYGYTFGSGTRLTVV.